The rows below give T cell receptor beta chains drawn from one sample of a study of T cell clonotyping in hematopoietic cell transplantation. Data came from immunoSEQ multiplex PCR; TCRdb stores just in-frame clones and leaves some out. This table has about 14,000 clones, 94% appearing once. Specimen: PBMCs, collected 30 days after allogeneic stem cell transplant. Every receptor here comes from a male patient between 60 and 69 years old who had an allogeneic stem cell transplant from an unrelated donor, so the T cells may come from the graft donor. Some clones in this sample may be carry-over from other donors' samples. CDR3s include the opening cysteine and the closing phenylalanine or tryptophan. The D gene is left open where the match is weak. Clone size is stated in some rows and not others, as once, few, many or a class when expanded.

DNA: TGTGCCAGCAGCCAAACCCGGGATTCCTACGAGCAGTACTTC
CDR3: CASSQTRDSYEQYF
V: TRBV6-1
size: -
D: -
J: TRBJ2-7

DNA: TGCGCCAGCAGTAAACGGGCCCGCAATCAGCCCCAGCATTTT
CDR3: CASSKRARNQPQHF
V: TRBV10-1
size: -
D: -
J: TRBJ1-5

DNA: TGTGCCAGCAGCTCCGGGGTCACAGATACGCAGTATTTT
CDR3: CASSSGVTDTQYF
V: TRBV5-4
size: -
D: -
J: TRBJ2-3

DNA: TGCGCCAGCAGCCAAGATCCGGGTATTAATGAAAAACTGTTTTTT
CDR3: CASSQDPGINEKLFF
V: TRBV4-1
size: -
D: -
J: TRBJ1-4

DNA: TGTGCCAGCAGTGAAGCAATCCTGAACACTGAAGCTTTCTTT
CDR3: CASSEAILNTEAFF
V: TRBV6-1
size: -
D: -
J: TRBJ1-1

DNA: TGTGCCAGCAGTTACCTCCGGAACACTGAAGCTTTCTTT
CDR3: CASSYLRNTEAFF
V: TRBV6-5
size: -
D: -
J: TRBJ1-1

DNA: TGTGCCAGCAGCTTAGAGACAGGTCGACTCTCCTCACCCCTCCACTTT
CDR3: CASSLETGRLSSPLHF
V: TRBV7-2
size: -
D: -
J: TRBJ1-6

DNA: TGTGCCAGCAGTGCTGGGACAGATCATAGCAATCAGCCCCAGCATTTT
CDR3: CASSAGTDHSNQPQHF
V: TRBV6-1
size: once
D: TRBD1
J: TRBJ1-5

DNA: TGCAGCGGAGGGCCATCGGGAGTTTCAGCTTTCTTT
CDR3: CSGGPSGVSAFF
V: TRBV29-1
size: once
D: -
J: TRBJ1-1

DNA: TGTGCCAGCAGCCACCCGACAGGCACAATCCTGCCCCAGCATTTT
CDR3: CASSHPTGTILPQHF
V: TRBV5-8
size: -
D: -
J: TRBJ1-5

DNA: TGTGCCAGCAGCTTAAATCTGGGACTATGGGATAATTCACCCCTCCACTTT
CDR3: CASSLNLGLWDNSPLHF
V: TRBV11-2
size: -
D: -
J: TRBJ1-6

DNA: TGCGCCAGCAGTCAACAGGGAACGGTTGAGCAGTACTTC
CDR3: CASSQQGTVEQYF
V: TRBV10-2
size: -
D: -
J: TRBJ2-7

DNA: TGTGCCAGCACATTACCCCCCAGGGGAGGTAATCAGCCCCAGCATTTT
CDR3: CASTLPPRGGNQPQHF
V: TRBV6-6
size: -
D: -
J: TRBJ1-5

DNA: TGTGCCAGCAGCGCCCCCGGGGCCTCCAATTCACCCCTCCACTTT
CDR3: CASSAPGASNSPLHF
V: TRBV7-9
size: -
D: -
J: TRBJ1-6

DNA: TGTGCCAGCAGCCAAAGGGACACCCCGAACACCGGGGAGCTGTTTTTT
CDR3: CASSQRDTPNTGELFF
V: TRBV21-1
size: -
D: -
J: TRBJ2-2

DNA: TGTGCCAGCAGGTACGTCGACTATGGCTACACCTTC
CDR3: CASRYVDYGYTF
V: TRBV2
size: few
D: -
J: TRBJ1-2

DNA: TGTGCCAGTAGTCGGGGACAGGGGGACCCCTATAATTCACCCCTCCACTTT
CDR3: CASSRGQGDPYNSPLHF
V: TRBV19
size: -
D: TRBD1
J: TRBJ1-6

DNA: TGTGCCAGTAGTATCCGACAAAACAGGGTAAGTCAGCCCCAGCATTTT
CDR3: CASSIRQNRVSQPQHF
V: TRBV19
size: few
D: -
J: TRBJ1-5

DNA: TGTGCCAGCAGTGCTGATTGGACAGTGCCCTATGGCTACACCTTC
CDR3: CASSADWTVPYGYTF
V: TRBV6-1
size: -
D: -
J: TRBJ1-2

DNA: TGTGCCAGCAGTGAAGCGAGGGGGCTCTATGGCTACACCTTC
CDR3: CASSEARGLYGYTF
V: TRBV6-1
size: once
D: TRBD1
J: TRBJ1-2

DNA: TGTGCCACTACCCCCGGGACACGCCAAGAGACCCAGTACTTC
CDR3: CATTPGTRQETQYF
V: TRBV19
size: -
D: -
J: TRBJ2-5

DNA: TGTGCCAGCAGCTTAGAAGGGACGGTGAATCAGCCCCAGCATTTT
CDR3: CASSLEGTVNQPQHF
V: TRBV7-2
size: -
D: -
J: TRBJ1-5

DNA: TGTGCCAGTAGTATCGGACTAGCGGCCACTTGGGACAATGAGCAGTTCTTC
CDR3: CASSIGLAATWDNEQFF
V: TRBV19
size: -
D: TRBD2
J: TRBJ2-1

DNA: TGTGCCAGCAGTCAGGGGTCCTACACTCGACTGGTCGGCTACACCTTC
CDR3: CASSQGSYTRLVGYTF
V: TRBV6-6
size: -
D: -
J: TRBJ1-2

DNA: TGCGCCAGCAGCCCCCGCAGTCTAGCAACTAATGAAAAACTGTTTTTT
CDR3: CASSPRSLATNEKLFF
V: TRBV5-1
size: -
D: -
J: TRBJ1-4

DNA: TGTGCCAGCAGACAAACCTCGGGGCGGGCGAACACTGAAGCTTTCTTT
CDR3: CASRQTSGRANTEAFF
V: TRBV28
size: -
D: -
J: TRBJ1-1

DNA: TGTGCCAGCAGCTTAGGGGGTGACAGGTGGTCTCAGCCCCAGCATTTT
CDR3: CASSLGGDRWSQPQHF
V: TRBV7-2
size: -
D: -
J: TRBJ1-5

DNA: TGCAGCGTTGTAGGGGCGACTCGTTATAATTCACCCCTCCACTTT
CDR3: CSVVGATRYNSPLHF
V: TRBV29-1
size: -
D: -
J: TRBJ1-6

DNA: TGTGCCAGCAAAGCACAGGGGGCGGGGTCTGAAGCTTTCTTT
CDR3: CASKAQGAGSEAFF
V: TRBV19
size: few
D: TRBD1
J: TRBJ1-1

DNA: TGCGCCAGCAGCTTGTCCGGTCGGGGGGGCCTTCGCACAGATACGCAGTATTTT
CDR3: CASSLSGRGGLRTDTQYF
V: TRBV5-1
size: -
D: TRBD2
J: TRBJ2-3

DNA: TGTGCCAGCAGTGCCCTCGGGAGGGGCAATCAGCCCCAGCATTTT
CDR3: CASSALGRGNQPQHF
V: TRBV6-5
size: -
D: -
J: TRBJ1-5

DNA: TGTGCCAGCAGTCTTAGCGGACAGGGCAGGGAAAAACTGTTTTTT
CDR3: CASSLSGQGREKLFF
V: TRBV6-5
size: -
D: TRBD1
J: TRBJ1-4

DNA: TGCGCCAGCAGCCAAGGGGCAGCCAGTGAGCAGTACTTC
CDR3: CASSQGAASEQYF
V: TRBV4-1
size: -
D: -
J: TRBJ2-7

DNA: TGTGCCAGCAGCCCCCCACCGGGCGTGGAGCAGTACTTC
CDR3: CASSPPPGVEQYF
V: TRBV11-1
size: -
D: -
J: TRBJ2-7

DNA: TGCGCCAGCAGTTCGAACACTGAAGCTTTCTTT
CDR3: CASSSNTEAFF
V: TRBV5-1
size: -
D: -
J: TRBJ1-1

DNA: TGTGCCAGCAGCCAAGACCTTTCAGCAGATACGCAGTATTTT
CDR3: CASSQDLSADTQYF
V: TRBV14
size: -
D: -
J: TRBJ2-3

DNA: TGCGCCAGCAGCATTAGGACAGGGAGCACAGATACGCAGTATTTT
CDR3: CASSIRTGSTDTQYF
V: TRBV5-1
size: -
D: TRBD1
J: TRBJ2-3

DNA: TGTGCCAGCAGTTCAGGGAATCAGCCCCAGCATTTT
CDR3: CASSSGNQPQHF
V: TRBV6-5
size: -
D: -
J: TRBJ1-5

DNA: TGTGCCAGCAGTCAGTTAGGACCGCTGGGCGCCAATTCACCCCTCCACTTT
CDR3: CASSQLGPLGANSPLHF
V: TRBV2
size: -
D: -
J: TRBJ1-6

DNA: TGTGCCAGCAGTCTACGGGTCTCTGGGGCCAACGTCCTGACTTTC
CDR3: CASSLRVSGANVLTF
V: TRBV6-6
size: -
D: -
J: TRBJ2-6

DNA: TGTGCCAGCAGCTACCGACAGGGAGGAGACACTGAAGCTTTCTTT
CDR3: CASSYRQGGDTEAFF
V: TRBV7-2
size: -
D: TRBD1
J: TRBJ1-1

DNA: TGTGCCAGCAGCCAAGGTCAATCGGGAGGCGACCACGAGCAGTACTTC
CDR3: CASSQGQSGGDHEQYF
V: TRBV4-2
size: few
D: TRBD2
J: TRBJ2-7

DNA: TGTGCCAGCAGCGCCAGGGACTTCTACAATGAGCAGTTCTTC
CDR3: CASSARDFYNEQFF
V: TRBV14
size: -
D: -
J: TRBJ2-1

DNA: TGTGCCAGCAGTTACGTCTGGGGGCAGGGGAATTCACCCCTCCACTTT
CDR3: CASSYVWGQGNSPLHF
V: TRBV6-5
size: -
D: -
J: TRBJ1-6

DNA: TGTGCCAGCGGAGCTGGAAGGGCAGATACGCAGTATTTT
CDR3: CASGAGRADTQYF
V: TRBV7-6
size: -
D: -
J: TRBJ2-3

DNA: TGTGCCAGCAGCGAGACTGTAGGACCGGCGGATACGCAGTATTTT
CDR3: CASSETVGPADTQYF
V: TRBV9
size: few
D: -
J: TRBJ2-3

DNA: TGTGCCAGCGCCCCGTTGATGGAAGATGAAAAACTGTTTTTT
CDR3: CASAPLMEDEKLFF
V: TRBV6-5
size: -
D: -
J: TRBJ1-4

DNA: TGTGCCAGCAGTGAATACGGCACCACGGGAGACAACTATGGCTACACCTTC
CDR3: CASSEYGTTGDNYGYTF
V: TRBV25-1
size: -
D: -
J: TRBJ1-2

DNA: TGTGCCAGCAGTTACTCGTACACCGGGGAGCTGTTTTTT
CDR3: CASSYSYTGELFF
V: TRBV6-5
size: -
D: -
J: TRBJ2-2